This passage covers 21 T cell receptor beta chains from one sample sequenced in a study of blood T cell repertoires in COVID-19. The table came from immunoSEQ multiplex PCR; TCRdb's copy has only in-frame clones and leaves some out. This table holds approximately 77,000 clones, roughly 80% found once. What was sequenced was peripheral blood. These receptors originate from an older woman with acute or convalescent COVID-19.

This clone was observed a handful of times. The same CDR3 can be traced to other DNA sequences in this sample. CDR3 nucleotides: TGTGCCAGCAATAGGGGAAATCAGCCCCAGCATTTT. It encodes CASNRGNQPQHF. The rearrangement joins TRBV2 to TRBJ1-5; tentatively, D is TRBD1 (5 bases). Germline loops: CDR1 SNHLY, CDR2 FYNNEI. This CDR3 comprises 12 residues. The V end lost 7 bases, the J end lost 4 bases, and 8 bases lay between the germline ends.

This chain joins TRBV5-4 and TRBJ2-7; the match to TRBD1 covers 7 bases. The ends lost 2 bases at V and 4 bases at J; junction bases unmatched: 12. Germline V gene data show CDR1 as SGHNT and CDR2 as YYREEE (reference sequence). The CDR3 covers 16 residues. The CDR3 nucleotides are TGTGCCAGCAGCTTAGGCCCCGACAGGGTCAGGTACGAGCAGTACTTC. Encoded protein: CASSLGPDRVRYEQYF.

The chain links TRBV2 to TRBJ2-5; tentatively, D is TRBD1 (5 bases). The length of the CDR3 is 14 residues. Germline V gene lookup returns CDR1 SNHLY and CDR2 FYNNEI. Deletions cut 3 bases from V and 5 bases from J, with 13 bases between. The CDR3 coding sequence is TGTGCCAGCAGTGATTCGCTAGGGGTGGAGACCCAGTACTTC. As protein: CASSDSLGVETQYF.

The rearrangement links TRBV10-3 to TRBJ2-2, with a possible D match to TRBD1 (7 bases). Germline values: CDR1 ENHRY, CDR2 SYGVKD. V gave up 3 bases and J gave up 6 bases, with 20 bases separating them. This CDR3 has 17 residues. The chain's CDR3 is CAISDAPDREAPGELFF. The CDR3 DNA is TGTGCCATCAGTGACGCCCCTGACAGGGAGGCGCCCGGGGAGCTGTTTTTT.

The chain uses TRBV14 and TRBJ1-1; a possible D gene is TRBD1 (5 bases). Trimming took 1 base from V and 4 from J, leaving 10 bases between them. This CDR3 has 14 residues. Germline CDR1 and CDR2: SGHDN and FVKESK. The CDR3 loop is CASSQARVVTEAFF. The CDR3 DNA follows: TGTGCCAGCAGCCAAGCCAGGGTGGTCACTGAAGCTTTCTTT.

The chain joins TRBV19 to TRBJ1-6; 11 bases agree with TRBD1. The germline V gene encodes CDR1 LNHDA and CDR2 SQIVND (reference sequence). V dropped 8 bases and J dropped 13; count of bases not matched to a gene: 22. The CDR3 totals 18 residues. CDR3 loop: CASRGSGQGDRVTAPLHF. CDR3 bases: TGTGCCAGTCGAGGATCGGGACAGGGGGATCGGGTGACGGCGCCCCTCCACTTT.

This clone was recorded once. This CDR3 is CASSVAGGDVNEQFF. The CDR3 nucleotides are TGTGCCAGCAGCGTAGCTGGGGGCGACGTCAATGAGCAGTTCTTC. V usage is TRBV9 and J usage is TRBJ2-1; a possible D gene is TRBD1 (6 bases). The CDR3 is 15 amino acids. Germline V gene sequence: CDR1 SGDLS, CDR2 YYNGEE. Trimming shortened V by 0 bases and J by 6 bases, and 13 bases separated the two germline ends.

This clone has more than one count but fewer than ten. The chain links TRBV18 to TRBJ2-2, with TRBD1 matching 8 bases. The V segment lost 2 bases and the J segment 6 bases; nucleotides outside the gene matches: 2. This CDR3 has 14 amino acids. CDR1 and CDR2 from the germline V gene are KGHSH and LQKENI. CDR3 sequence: CASSPGQGAGELFF. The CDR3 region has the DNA TGTGCCAGCTCACCAGGACAGGGTGCCGGGGAGCTGTTTTTT.

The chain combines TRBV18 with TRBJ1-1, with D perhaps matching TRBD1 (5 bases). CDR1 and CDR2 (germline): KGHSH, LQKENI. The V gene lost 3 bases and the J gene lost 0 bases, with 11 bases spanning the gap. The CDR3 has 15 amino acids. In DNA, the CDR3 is TGTGCCAGCTCACCCTCCCCAGGGATGAACACTGAAGCTTTCTTT. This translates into CASSPSPGMNTEAFF.

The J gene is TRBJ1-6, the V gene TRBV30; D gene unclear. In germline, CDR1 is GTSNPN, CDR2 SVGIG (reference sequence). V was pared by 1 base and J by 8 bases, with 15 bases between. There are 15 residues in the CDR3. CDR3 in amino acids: CAWSDVGGLDSPLHF. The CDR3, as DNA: TGTGCCTGGAGTGATGTGGGAGGGTTGGATTCACCCCTCCACTTT.

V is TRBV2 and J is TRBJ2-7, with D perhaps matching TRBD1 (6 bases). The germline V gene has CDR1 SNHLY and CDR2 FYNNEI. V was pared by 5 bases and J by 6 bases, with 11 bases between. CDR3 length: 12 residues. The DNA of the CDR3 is TGTGCCAGCAGTTTCCTAGGGGGCGAGCAGTACTTC. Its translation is CASSFLGGEQYF. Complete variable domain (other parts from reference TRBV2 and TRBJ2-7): EPEVTQTPSHQVTQMGQEVILRCVPISNHLYFYWYRQILGQKVEFLVSFYNNEISEKSEIFDDQFSVERPDGSNFTLKIRSTKLEDSAMYFCASSFLGGEQYFGPGTRLTVT.

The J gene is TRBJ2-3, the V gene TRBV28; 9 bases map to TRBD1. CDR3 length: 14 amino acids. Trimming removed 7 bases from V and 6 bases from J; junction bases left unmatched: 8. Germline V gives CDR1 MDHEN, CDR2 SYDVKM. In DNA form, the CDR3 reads TGTGCCAGCATAGGCGACAGGGGGTGGGATACGCAGTATTTT. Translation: CASIGDRGWDTQYF.

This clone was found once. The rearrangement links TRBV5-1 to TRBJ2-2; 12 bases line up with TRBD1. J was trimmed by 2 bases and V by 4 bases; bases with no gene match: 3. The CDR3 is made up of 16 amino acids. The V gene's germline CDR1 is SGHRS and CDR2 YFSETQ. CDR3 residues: CASSGGQGANTGELFF. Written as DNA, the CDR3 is TGCGCCAGCAGCGGGGGACAGGGGGCAAACACCGGGGAGCTGTTTTTT.

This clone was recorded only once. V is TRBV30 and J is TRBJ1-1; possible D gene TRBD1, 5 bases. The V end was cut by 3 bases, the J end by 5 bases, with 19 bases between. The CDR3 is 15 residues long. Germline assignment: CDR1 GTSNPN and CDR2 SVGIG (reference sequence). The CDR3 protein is CAWSLSVWAGTEAFF. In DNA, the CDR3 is TGTGCCTGGAGCCTATCTGTTTGGGCAGGGACTGAAGCTTTCTTT.

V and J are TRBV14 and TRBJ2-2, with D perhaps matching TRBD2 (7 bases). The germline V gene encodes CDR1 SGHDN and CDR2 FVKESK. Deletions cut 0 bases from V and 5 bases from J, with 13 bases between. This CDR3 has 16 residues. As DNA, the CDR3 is TGTGCCAGCAGCCAAGATCTCGCGGGGGCGACCGGGGAGCTGTTTTTT. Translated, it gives CASSQDLAGATGELFF.

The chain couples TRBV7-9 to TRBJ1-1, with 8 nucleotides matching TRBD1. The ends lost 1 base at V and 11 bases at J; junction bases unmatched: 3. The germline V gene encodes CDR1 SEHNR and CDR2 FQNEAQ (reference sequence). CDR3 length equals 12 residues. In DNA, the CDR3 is TGTGCCAGCAGCTTAGACAGGGGGGCGGCTTTCTTT. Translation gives CASSLDRGAAFF.

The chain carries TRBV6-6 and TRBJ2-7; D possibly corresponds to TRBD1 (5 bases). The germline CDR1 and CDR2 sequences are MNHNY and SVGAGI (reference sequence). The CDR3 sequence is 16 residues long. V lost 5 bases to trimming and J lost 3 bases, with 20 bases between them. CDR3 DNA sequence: TGTGCCAGCAGTCGATCCACACGAAGGGGAAACTACGAGCAGTACTTC. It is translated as CASSRSTRRGNYEQYF.

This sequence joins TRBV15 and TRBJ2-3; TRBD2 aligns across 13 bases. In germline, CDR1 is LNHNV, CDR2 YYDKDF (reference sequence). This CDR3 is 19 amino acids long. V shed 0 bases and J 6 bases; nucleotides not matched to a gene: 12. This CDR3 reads CATSRDRGGVTSGGDTQYF. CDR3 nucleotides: TGTGCCACCAGCAGAGATCGGGGCGGCGTGACTAGCGGGGGGGATACGCAGTATTTT. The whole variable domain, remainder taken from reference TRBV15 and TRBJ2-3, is DAMVIQNPRYQVTQFGKPVTLSCSQTLNHNVMYWYQQKSSQAPKLLFHYYDKDFNNEADTPDNFQSRRPNTSFCFLDIRSPGLGDTAMYLCATSRDRGGVTSGGDTQYFGPGTRLTVL.

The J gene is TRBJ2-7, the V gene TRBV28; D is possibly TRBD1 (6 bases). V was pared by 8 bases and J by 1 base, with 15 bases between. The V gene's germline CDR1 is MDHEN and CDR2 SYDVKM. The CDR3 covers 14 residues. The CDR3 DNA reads TGTGCCAGCCGCGCGAGGGGGAGTTCCTACGAGCAGTACTTC. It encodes CASRARGSSYEQYF.

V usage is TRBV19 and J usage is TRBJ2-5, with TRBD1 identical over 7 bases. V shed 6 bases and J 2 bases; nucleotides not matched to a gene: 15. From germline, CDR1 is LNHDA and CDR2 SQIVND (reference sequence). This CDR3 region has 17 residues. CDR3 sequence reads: CASSKTGAAPLQETQYF. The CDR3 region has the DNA TGTGCCAGTAGCAAAACAGGGGCCGCTCCACTTCAAGAGACCCAGTACTTC. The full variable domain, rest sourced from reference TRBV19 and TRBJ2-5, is DGGITQSPKYLFRKEGQNVTLSCEQNLNHDAMYWYRQDPGQGLRLIYYSQIVNDFQKGDIAEGYSVSREKKESFPLTVTSAQKNPTAFYLCASSKTGAAPLQETQYFGPGTRLLVL.

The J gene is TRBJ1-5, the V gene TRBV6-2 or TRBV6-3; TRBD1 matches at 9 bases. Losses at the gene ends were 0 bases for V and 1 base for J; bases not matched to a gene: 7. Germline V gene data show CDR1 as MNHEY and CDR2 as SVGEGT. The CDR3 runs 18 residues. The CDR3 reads CASSYSLTGGSSNQPQHF. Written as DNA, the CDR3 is TGTGCCAGCAGTTACTCTCTGACAGGGGGGTCGAGCAATCAGCCCCAGCATTTT.